Sequencing of this TCR beta chain was carried out in a study of OX40 agonist ivuxolimab in advanced cancers. Study-level results: Relative to CD4+, CD8+ T cells held more expanded clones on average.

As to this clone: Its antigen is as yet unknown.

The CDR3 extends over 15 amino acids. Trimming took off 1 base at V and 4 bases at J, with 11 bases between the two ends. Germline V gene lookup returns CDR1 MNHNS and CDR2 SASEGT. The repertoire was sequenced with immunoSEQ multiplex PCR; TCRdb's copy has only in-frame clones and lacks some. Of about 23,000 clones in the sample, 77% were seen once. Specimen: CD4+ or CD8+ T cells sorted from blood, collected in a trial of the OX40 agonist ivuxolimab. This clonotype was sampled from an adult with an advanced solid tumor such as melanoma, head and neck, liver or kidney cancer. This sequence joins TRBV6-1 and TRBJ2-1, with D maybe TRBD1 (7 bases). In DNA, the CDR3 is TGTGCCAGCAGTGAAGAGGCAGGGGGGTACAATGAGCAGTTCTTC. Protein: CASSEEAGGYNEQFF.